The 10 T cell receptor beta chains below come from one sample, sequenced in a study of monozygotic twins with inflammatory bowel disease. Reprocessing the 5' RACE reads, TCRdb reports a single entry for every CDR3 protein and omits DNA. The sample table sets out some 190,000 distinct CDR3 sequences. Source material: blood. The receptors were sampled from a human donor with ulcerative colitis or Crohn's disease, or a healthy co-twin of an affected twin (not recorded which).

This chain uses TRBV7-8 with TRBJ1-3; the D call from TCRdb, TRBD1, cannot be confirmed without DNA. Germline CDR1 reads SGHVS; CDR2 reads FQNEAQ. The CDR3 contains 14 residues. CDR3 sequence: CASSSGVPGNTIYF. The whole variable domain, remainder taken from reference TRBV7-8 and TRBJ1-3, is GAGVSQSPRYKVAKRGQDVALRCDPISGHVSLFWYQQALGQGPEFLTYFQNEAQLDKSGLPSDRFFAERPEGSVSTLKIQRTQQEDSAVYLCASSSGVPGNTIYFGEGSWLTVV.

The V and J genes are TRBV19 and TRBJ2-1; TCRdb reports TRBD1, a call that lacks DNA to check it against. The germline V gene encodes CDR1 LNHDA and CDR2 SQIVND (reference sequence). The CDR3 totals 14 residues. This CDR3 is CASSFRGAHNEQFF.

The V gene is TRBV2, the J gene TRBJ2-1. CDR1 and CDR2 from the germline V gene are SNHLY and FYNNEI. The CDR3 is 15 amino acids. CDR3 sequence: CASRRAGSSYNEQFF.

The CDR3 spells CAWSGASRVETQYF. The V and J genes are TRBV30 and TRBJ2-5; TCRdb indicates TRBD2, and absent DNA this call remains unverified. This CDR3 has 14 residues. Germline CDR1 and CDR2: GTSNPN and SVGIG (reference sequence). Drawing the rest from reference TRBV30 and TRBJ2-5, the complete variable domain is SQTIHQWPATLVQPVGSPLSLECTVEGTSNPNLYWYRQAAGRGLQLLFYSVGIGQISSEVPQNLSASRPQDRQFILSSKKLLLSDSGFYLCAWSGASRVETQYFGPGTRLLVL.

This chain connects TRBV5-1 to TRBJ2-3; TCRdb's D call of TRBD2 is untestable without DNA. The length of the CDR3 is 16 residues. The V gene's germline CDR1 is SGHRS and CDR2 YFSETQ. The CDR3 protein is CASSLGALTLTDTQYF.

The rearrangement uses TRBV20-1 and TRBJ1-5; the D gene TCRdb calls, TRBD1, cannot be checked with no DNA. The CDR3 loop spans 15 amino acids. Germline V gives CDR1 DFQATT, CDR2 SNEGSKA (reference sequence). The CDR3 sequence is CSAREQGTYNQPQHF.

The J gene is TRBJ2-6, the V gene TRBV5-1; no DNA is available, so the TRBD1 call from TCRdb remains unchecked. The germline gives CDR1 SGHRS, CDR2 YFSETQ. This CDR3 is built from 19 residues. Here the CDR3 reads CASSLQGQGLISGANVLTF.

The gene calls are TRBV5-1 and TRBJ2-1; the D call from TCRdb, TRBD1, cannot be confirmed without DNA. Germline CDR1 SGHRS, CDR2 YFSETQ. This CDR3 spans 15 amino acids. The CDR3 sequence: CASSLGGETYNEQFF.

The chain links TRBV13 to TRBJ2-1; the TRBD2 assignment by TCRdb is unverifiable without DNA. The CDR3 contains 13 residues. Germline V gives CDR1 PRHDT, CDR2 FYEKMQ (reference sequence). The CDR3 protein is CASSRELYNEQFF.

This chain links TRBV3-1 with TRBJ2-3; TCRdb selects TRBD1, and the lack of DNA leaves this call unchecked. Germline CDR1 reads LGHDT; CDR2 reads YNNKEL (reference sequence). The CDR3 extends over 16 amino acids. CDR3 sequence: CASSPGIPVGTDTQYF.